One sample yielded the 8 T cell receptor beta chains listed below, sequenced in a study of shared clonotypes between healthy human individuals. Only CD45RO-negative cells positively selected for CCR7 counted as naive CD8 cells, so terminally differentiated effector memory CD45RA+ cells were excluded. Assay: immunoSEQ multiplex PCR; the TCRdb copy retains only in-frame clones and omits some. The data contain millions of clones, about 95% of them singletons. Sequencing was performed on naive CD8+ T cells sorted from blood. The receptors were sampled from a man between 18 and 29 years old in good health.

The chain recombines TRBV28 with TRBJ2-7; no clear D gene. Germline assignment: CDR1 MDHEN and CDR2 SYDVKM. This CDR3 comprises 14 residues. V was shortened by 5 bases and J by 1 base, with 12 bases between the two germline ends. CDR3 in DNA: TGTGCCAGCAGTGGACGGGTTTGGTCCTACGAGCAGTACTTC. This encodes CASSGRVWSYEQYF.

This clone was found once. The chain combines TRBV12-5 with TRBJ2-5; the D gene is possibly TRBD2 (7 bases). V lost 6 bases and J lost 4, with 18 bases in between. The CDR3 runs 15 residues. Germline CDR1 and CDR2: LGHNT and FRNRAP. CDR3 sequence reads: CASGRGARDGETQYF. The CDR3 coding sequence is TGTGCTAGTGGCCGGGGGGCGCGTGACGGAGAGACCCAGTACTTC.

The V call is TRBV9, the J call TRBJ2-2, with 13 bases aligning to TRBD2. Germline CDR1 reads SGDLS; CDR2 reads YYNGEE. After removal of 5 bases from V and 3 bases from J, the junction contained 4 bases not matched to a gene. The CDR3 has 16 residues. CDR3 nucleotides: TGTGCCAGCAGTGGGACTAGCGGGACTTACACCGGGGAGCTGTTTTTT. Translated, it gives CASSGTSGTYTGELFF.

This chain links TRBV29-1 with TRBJ1-3; 7 nucleotides line up with TRBD1. The CDR3 length is 13 residues. The V gene end was trimmed by 5 bases and the J gene end by 1 base; junction bases not matched to a gene: 2. CDR1 is SQVTM, CDR2 ANQGSEA, per germline. The CDR3 loop reads CSVLDRSGNTIYF. CDR3 nucleotides: TGCAGCGTTTTGGACAGGTCTGGAAACACCATATATTTT. Full variable domain (rest looked up from reference TRBV29-1 and TRBJ1-3): SAVISQKPSRDICQRGTSLTIQCQVDSQVTMMFWYRQQPGQSLTLIATANQGSEATYESGFVIDKFPISRPNLTFSTLTVSNMSPEDSSIYLCSVLDRSGNTIYFGEGSWLTVV.

This rearrangement joins TRBV14 to TRBJ1-1, with 9 bases fitting TRBD1. This CDR3 comprises 14 residues. Losses at the gene ends were 4 bases for V and 5 bases for J; bases not matched to a gene: 5. Germline V lookup: CDR1 SGHDN, CDR2 FVKESK. CDR3: CASSPDRGMTEAFF. As DNA, the CDR3 is TGTGCCAGCAGCCCAGACAGGGGGATGACTGAAGCTTTCTTT.

The chain employs TRBV29-1 and TRBJ2-1; D possibly corresponds to TRBD2 (5 bases). Deletions cut 4 bases from V and 6 bases from J, with 13 bases between. Per the germline V gene, CDR1 is SQVTM and CDR2 is ANQGSEA. The CDR3 totals 13 residues. In DNA form, the CDR3 reads TGCAGCGTTGTCTGGTATGGAGGCAATGAGCAGTTCTTC. This sequence encodes CSVVWYGGNEQFF.

This chain links TRBV19 with TRBJ1-5; D uncertain. CDR3 length: 12 amino acids. Trimming pared 4 bases from V and 7 bases from J, leaving 8 bases between. Germline values: CDR1 LNHDA, CDR2 SQIVND (reference sequence). This CDR3 reads CASSTGLQPQHF. The CDR3 DNA reads as TGTGCCAGTAGTACCGGACTGCAGCCCCAGCATTTT.

The chain carries TRBV9 and TRBJ2-3; D is unresolved. V gave up 1 base and J gave up 4 bases, with 13 bases separating them. The CDR3 is made up of 15 amino acids. Germline V lookup: CDR1 SGDLS, CDR2 YYNGEE. The CDR3 region is CASSVFLGSPDTQYF. CDR3 coding DNA: TGTGCCAGCAGCGTATTTTTGGGATCCCCAGATACGCAGTATTTT. The whole variable domain, remainder taken from reference TRBV9 and TRBJ2-3, is DSGVTQTPKHLITATGQRVTLRCSPRSGDLSVYWYQQSLDQGLQFLIQYYNGEERAKGNILERFSAQQFPDLHSELNLSSLELGDSALYFCASSVFLGSPDTQYFGPGTRLTVL.